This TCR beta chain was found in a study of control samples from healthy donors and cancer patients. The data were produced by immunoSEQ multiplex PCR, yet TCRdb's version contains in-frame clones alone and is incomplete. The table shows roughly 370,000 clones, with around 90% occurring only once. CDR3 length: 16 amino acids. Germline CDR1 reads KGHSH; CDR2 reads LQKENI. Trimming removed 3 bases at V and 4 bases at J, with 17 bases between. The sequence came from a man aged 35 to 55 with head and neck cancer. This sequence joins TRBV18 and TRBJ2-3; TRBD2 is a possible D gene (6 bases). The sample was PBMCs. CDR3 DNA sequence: TGTGCCAGCTCACCCGGGAGTTTGGGGTTCGCAGATACGCAGTATTTT. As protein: CASSPGSLGFADTQYF. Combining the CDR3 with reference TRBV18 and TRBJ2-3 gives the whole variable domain NAGVMQNPRHLVRRRGQEARLRCSPMKGHSHVYWYRQLPEEGLKFMVYLQKENIIDESGMPKERFSAEFPKEGPSILRIQQVVRGDSAAYFCASSPGSLGFADTQYFGPGTRLTVL.